This T cell receptor beta chain was recorded in a study of blood T cell repertoires in COVID-19. Study-level background: Material from acute and convalescent COVID-19 was sourced from the United States, Italy and Spain. The analysed material was cDNA or gDNA that came from T cells, B-cell-depleted T cells, or PBMCs.

Authors' analysis steps: Reference gene primer amplification gave estimated nucleated cell counts. The table came from immunoSEQ multiplex PCR; TCRdb's copy has only in-frame clones and leaves some out. V and J calls and clone size follow that table, whereas D and trimming were derived from the DNA. This sample has about 200,000 clones, with 60% to 85% found just once. This clone was observed a single time. V was pared by 8 bases and J by 4 bases, with 15 bases between. The CDR3 extends over 13 amino acids. Germline V gives CDR1 MNHEY, CDR2 SVGAGI. This chain uses TRBV6-5 with TRBJ2-7, with D possibly TRBD1 on 5 matching bases. The sequence came from a woman between 70 and 85 years old with acute or convalescent COVID-19. The specimen sequenced was peripheral blood. This chain's CDR3 is CASGIRQLYEQYF. As DNA, the CDR3 is TGTGCCAGCGGGATCCGACAGCTATACGAGCAGTACTTC.